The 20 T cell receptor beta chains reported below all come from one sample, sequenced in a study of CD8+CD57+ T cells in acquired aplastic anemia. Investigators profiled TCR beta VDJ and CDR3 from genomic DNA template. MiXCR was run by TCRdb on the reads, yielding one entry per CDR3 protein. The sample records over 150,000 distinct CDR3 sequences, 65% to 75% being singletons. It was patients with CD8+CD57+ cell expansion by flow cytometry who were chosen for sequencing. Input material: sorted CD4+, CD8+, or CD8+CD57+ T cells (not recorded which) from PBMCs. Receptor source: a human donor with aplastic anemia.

CDR3 region: CASSAASGFQETQYF. CDR3 in DNA: TGTGCCAGCAGCGCGGCTAGCGGTTTCCAAGAGACCCAGTACTTC. The J gene is TRBJ2-5, the V gene TRBV9; 7 bases are shared with TRBD2. This CDR3 is built from 15 residues. The V gene end was trimmed by 3 bases and the J gene end by 1 base; junction bases not matched to a gene: 6. Germline V CDR1 and CDR2: SGDLS, YYNGEE.

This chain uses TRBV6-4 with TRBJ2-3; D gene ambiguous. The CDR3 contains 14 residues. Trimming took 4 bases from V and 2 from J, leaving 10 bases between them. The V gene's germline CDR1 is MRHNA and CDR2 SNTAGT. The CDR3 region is CASSGTDNTDTQYF. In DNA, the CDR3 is TGTGCCAGCAGTGGGACGGATAACACAGATACGCAGTATTTT.

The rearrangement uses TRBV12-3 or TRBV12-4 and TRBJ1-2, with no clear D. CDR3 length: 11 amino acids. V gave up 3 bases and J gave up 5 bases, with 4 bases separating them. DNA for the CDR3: TGTGCCAGCAGTTTTGGGTATGGCTACACCTTC. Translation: CASSFGYGYTF.

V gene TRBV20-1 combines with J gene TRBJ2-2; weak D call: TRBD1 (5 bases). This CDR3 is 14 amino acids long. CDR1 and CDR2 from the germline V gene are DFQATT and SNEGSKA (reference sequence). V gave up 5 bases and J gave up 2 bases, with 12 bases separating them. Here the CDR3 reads CSAGAEINTGELFF. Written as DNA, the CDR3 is TGCAGTGCTGGGGCGGAGATAAACACCGGGGAGCTGTTTTTT.

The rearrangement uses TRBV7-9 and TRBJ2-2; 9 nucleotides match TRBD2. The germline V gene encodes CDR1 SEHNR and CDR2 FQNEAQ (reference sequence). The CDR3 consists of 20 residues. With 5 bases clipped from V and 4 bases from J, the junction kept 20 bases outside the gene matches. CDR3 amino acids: CASSPRFVPSGGPSTGELFF. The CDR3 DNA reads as TGTGCCAGCAGCCCCCGGTTTGTGCCAAGCGGGGGGCCCTCCACCGGGGAGCTGTTTTTT.

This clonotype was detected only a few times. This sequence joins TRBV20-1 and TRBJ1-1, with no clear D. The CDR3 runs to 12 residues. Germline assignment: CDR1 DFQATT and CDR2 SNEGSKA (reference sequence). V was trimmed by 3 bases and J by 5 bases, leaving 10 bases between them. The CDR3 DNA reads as TGCAGTGCTAGCCAGGTAACGACTGAAGCTTTCTTT. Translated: CSASQVTTEAFF.

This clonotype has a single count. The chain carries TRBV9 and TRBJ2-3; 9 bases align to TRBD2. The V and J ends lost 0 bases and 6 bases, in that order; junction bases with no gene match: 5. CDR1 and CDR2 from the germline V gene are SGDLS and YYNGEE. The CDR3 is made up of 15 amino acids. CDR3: CASSVVGTSYDTQYF. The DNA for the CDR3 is TGTGCCAGCAGCGTAGTTGGGACTAGCTATGATACGCAGTATTTT.

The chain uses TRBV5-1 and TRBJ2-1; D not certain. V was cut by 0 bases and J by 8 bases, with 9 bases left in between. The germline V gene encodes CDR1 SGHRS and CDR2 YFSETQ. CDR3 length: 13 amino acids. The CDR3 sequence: CASSLGSGDEQFF. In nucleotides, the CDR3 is TGCGCCAGCAGCTTGGGAAGTGGGGATGAGCAGTTCTTC.

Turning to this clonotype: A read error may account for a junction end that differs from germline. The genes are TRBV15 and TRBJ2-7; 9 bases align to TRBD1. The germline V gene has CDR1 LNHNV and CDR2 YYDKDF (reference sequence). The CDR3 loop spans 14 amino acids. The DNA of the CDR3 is TGTGCCACCAGCGGAGACAGGGGGACCTACGAGCAGTACTTC. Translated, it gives CATSGDRGTYEQYF.

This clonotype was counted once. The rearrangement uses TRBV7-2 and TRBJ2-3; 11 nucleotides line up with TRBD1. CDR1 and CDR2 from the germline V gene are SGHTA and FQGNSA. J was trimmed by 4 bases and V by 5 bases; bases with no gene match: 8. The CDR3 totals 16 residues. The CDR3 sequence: CASSRRDRGTADTQYF. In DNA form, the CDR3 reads TGTGCCAGCAGCCGCCGGGACAGGGGGACGGCAGATACGCAGTATTTT.

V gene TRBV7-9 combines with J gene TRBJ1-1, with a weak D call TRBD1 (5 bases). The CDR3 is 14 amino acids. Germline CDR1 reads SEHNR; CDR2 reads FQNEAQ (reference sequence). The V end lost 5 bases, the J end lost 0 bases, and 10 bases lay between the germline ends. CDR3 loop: CASSQGRMNTEAFF. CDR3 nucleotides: TGTGCCAGCAGCCAGGGACGGATGAACACTGAAGCTTTCTTT.

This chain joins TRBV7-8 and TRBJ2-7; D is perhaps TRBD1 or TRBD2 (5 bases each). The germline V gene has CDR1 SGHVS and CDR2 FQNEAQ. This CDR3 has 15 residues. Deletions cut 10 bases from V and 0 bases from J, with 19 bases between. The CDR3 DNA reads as TGTGCCACCTCTGAGGGGACGGCTGCCTCCTACGAGCAGTACTTC. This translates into CATSEGTAASYEQYF.

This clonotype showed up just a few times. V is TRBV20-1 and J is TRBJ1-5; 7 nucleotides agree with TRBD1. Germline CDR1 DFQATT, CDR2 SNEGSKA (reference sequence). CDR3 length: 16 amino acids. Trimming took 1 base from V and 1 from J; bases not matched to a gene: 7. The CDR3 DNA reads TGCAGTGCTAGAGCGATGACAGGGAAGAGCAATCAGCCCCAGCATTTT. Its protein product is CSARAMTGKSNQPQHF.

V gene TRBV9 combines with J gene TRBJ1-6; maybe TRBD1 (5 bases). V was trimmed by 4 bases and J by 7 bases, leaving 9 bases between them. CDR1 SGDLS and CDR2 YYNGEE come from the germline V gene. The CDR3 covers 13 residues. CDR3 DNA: TGTGCCAGCAGCACCCGACAGAATTCACCCCTCCACTTT. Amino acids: CASSTRQNSPLHF.

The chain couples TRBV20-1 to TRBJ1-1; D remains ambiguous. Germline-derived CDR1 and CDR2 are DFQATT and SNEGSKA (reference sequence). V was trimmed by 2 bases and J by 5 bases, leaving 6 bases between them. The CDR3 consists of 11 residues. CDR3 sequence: CSARFPTEAFF. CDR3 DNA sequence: TGCAGTGCTAGATTCCCTACTGAAGCTTTCTTT.

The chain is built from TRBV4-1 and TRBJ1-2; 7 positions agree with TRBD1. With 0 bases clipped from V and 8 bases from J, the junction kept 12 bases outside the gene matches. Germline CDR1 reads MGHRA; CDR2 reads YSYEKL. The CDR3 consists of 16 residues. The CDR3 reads CASSQEGTDDLGGYTF. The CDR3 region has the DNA TGCGCCAGCAGCCAAGAGGGGACAGACGACCTCGGGGGCTACACCTTC.

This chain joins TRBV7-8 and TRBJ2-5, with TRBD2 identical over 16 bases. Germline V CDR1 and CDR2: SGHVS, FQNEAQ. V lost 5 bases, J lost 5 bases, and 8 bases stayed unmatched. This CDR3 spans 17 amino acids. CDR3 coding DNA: TGTGCCAGCAGCAATTTGGGACTAGCGGGGGGGCGGGAGACCCAGTACTTC. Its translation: CASSNLGLAGGRETQYF.

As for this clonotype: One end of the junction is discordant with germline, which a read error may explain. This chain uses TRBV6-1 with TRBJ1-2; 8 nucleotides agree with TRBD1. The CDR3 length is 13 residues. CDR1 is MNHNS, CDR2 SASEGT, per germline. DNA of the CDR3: TGTGCCAGCAGTGAAAACCGTCGGACAGGGAGCTTCTTC. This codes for CASSENRRTGSFF.

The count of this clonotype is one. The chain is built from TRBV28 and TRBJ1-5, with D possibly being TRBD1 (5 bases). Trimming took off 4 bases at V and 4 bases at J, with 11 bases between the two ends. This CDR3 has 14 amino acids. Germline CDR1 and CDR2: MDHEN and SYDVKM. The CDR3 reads CASSSLTVNQPQHF. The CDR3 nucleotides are TGTGCCAGCAGTTCTCTGACAGTGAATCAGCCCCAGCATTTT.

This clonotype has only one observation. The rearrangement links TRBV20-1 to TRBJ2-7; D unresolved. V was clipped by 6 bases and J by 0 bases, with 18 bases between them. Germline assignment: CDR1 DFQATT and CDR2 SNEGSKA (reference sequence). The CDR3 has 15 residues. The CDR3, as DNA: TGCAGTGCCAATGCAGCGTCGCTTTCCTCCTACGAGCAGTACTTC. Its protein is CSANAASLSSYEQYF.